Each of the 27 T cell receptor beta chains below was sequenced from the same sample in a study of T cells after posttransplantation cyclophosphamide. A marrow graft followed busulfan-fludarabine conditioning, with cyclophosphamide on days +3 and +4. This table comes from immunoSEQ multiplex PCR, and its TCRdb copy is limited to in-frame clones, with some not included. This table holds some 9,000 clones, 70% to 90% found once. Source: PBMCs, taken after allogeneic stem cell transplant with posttransplant cyclophosphamide. The receptors here all came from a female patient aged 35 to 55 who received an allogeneic stem cell transplant from an unrelated donor, was CMV-positive, and had no GVHD. Some T cells here may be from the graft donor.

V usage is TRBV18 and J usage is TRBJ2-3; D is perhaps TRBD1 (6 bases). CDR1 and CDR2 (germline): KGHSH, LQKENI. This CDR3 has 15 residues. V was clipped by 0 bases and J by 4 bases, with 11 bases between them. The CDR3 bases are TGTGCCAGCTCACCACCGGGACAAGGCTCAGATACGCAGTATTTT. Its translation: CASSPPGQGSDTQYF.

This sequence joins TRBV5-6 and TRBJ1-1, with D tentatively TRBD1 (5 bases). Trimming removed 0 bases at V and 7 bases at J, with 13 bases between. In germline, CDR1 is SGHDT, CDR2 YYEEEE. CDR3 length: 14 residues. The DNA for the CDR3 is TGTGCCAGCAGCTTGGTATCTGGGCAGGGTGAAGCTTTCTTT. As protein: CASSLVSGQGEAFF.

The chain recombines TRBV13 with TRBJ2-5; possibly TRBD2 for D (7 bases). The germline CDR1 and CDR2 sequences are PRHDT and FYEKMQ (reference sequence). The V end lost 1 base, the J end lost 5 bases, and 14 bases lay between the germline ends. There are 15 residues in the CDR3. The CDR3: CASSLEPGGRETQYF. CDR3 sequence (DNA): TGTGCCAGCAGCTTAGAGCCGGGGGGCAGGGAGACCCAGTACTTC.

The V call is TRBV10-3, the J call TRBJ2-5; D gene uncertain. Trimming took off 0 bases at V and 5 bases at J, with 7 bases between the two ends. The CDR3 is 13 amino acids. Germline V lookup: CDR1 ENHRY, CDR2 SYGVKD. The CDR3 spells CAISESLRETQYF. In DNA, the CDR3 is TGTGCCATCAGTGAGTCTCTCCGTGAGACCCAGTACTTC.

The V and J genes are TRBV2 and TRBJ1-2; 7 bases map to TRBD1. Germline V gives CDR1 SNHLY, CDR2 FYNNEI. This CDR3 has 14 amino acids. Unmatched junction bases numbered 12, after V lost 6 bases and J lost 8 bases. The CDR3 nucleotides are TGTGCCAGCAGGATACAGGGGTCTCCGGGCGGCTACACCTTC. Protein product: CASRIQGSPGGYTF.

This clone is categorized as large. The J gene is TRBJ2-7, the V gene TRBV11-3; TRBD1 might be the D (6 bases). Germline CDR1 reads SGHNT; CDR2 reads YENEEA. CDR3 size: 14 residues. The V end was cut by 5 bases, the J end by 2 bases, with 13 bases between. The CDR3 DNA is TGTGCCAGCAGCCAGAGGGGGAAACCCTACGAGCAGTACTTC. Protein: CASSQRGKPYEQYF.

By its share, this clone is medium-sized. The V call is TRBV4-1, the J call TRBJ2-3; 8 bases are a match to TRBD1. Germline V lookup: CDR1 MGHRA, CDR2 YSYEKL. V was clipped by 4 bases and J by 1 base; unmatched bases: 13. The CDR3 loop spans 18 amino acids. CDR3 coding DNA: TGCGCCAGCAGCCTGAAGGACAGGGATTCTTTTGGCACAGATACGCAGTATTTT. Its protein product is CASSLKDRDSFGTDTQYF.

This clone was seen only once. The V gene is TRBV9, the J gene TRBJ1-3; no clear D gene. The CDR3 covers 13 residues. In germline, CDR1 is SGDLS, CDR2 YYNGEE. Trimming left V 6 bases short and J 4 bases short, with 11 bases between. Here the CDR3 reads CASNLAGGNTIYF. CDR3 sequence (DNA): TGTGCCAGCAACCTCGCGGGAGGAAACACCATATATTTT.

The chain has TRBV5-6 and TRBJ2-7; D is uncertain. The V end was cut by 4 bases, the J end by 0 bases, with 11 bases between. CDR3 length equals 14 residues. The germline CDR1 and CDR2 sequences are SGHDT and YYEEEE. The CDR3 protein is CASSPYLSSYEQYF. Here the CDR3 DNA reads TGTGCCAGCAGCCCTTACTTAAGCTCCTACGAGCAGTACTTC.

The chain links TRBV10-3 to TRBJ1-1; D is perhaps TRBD1 (5 bases). Germline CDR1 reads ENHRY; CDR2 reads SYGVKD. This CDR3 is 15 amino acids long. With 2 bases removed from V and 1 base from J, the gap between germline ends came to 11 bases. The CDR3 DNA reads TGTGCCATCAGTGAGGAAGGGGATTGGAACACTGAAGCTTTCTTT. This encodes CAISEEGDWNTEAFF.

This clone showed up just once. This CDR3 reads CASSPRQGAGTGELFF. The CDR3 DNA is TGTGCCAGCAGCCCCCGACAGGGGGCTGGCACCGGGGAGCTGTTTTTT. The V gene is TRBV9, the J gene TRBJ2-2, with 10 bases lining up with TRBD1. The CDR3 runs to 16 residues. Germline-derived CDR1 and CDR2 are SGDLS and YYNGEE. J lost 4 bases, V lost 4 bases, and 7 bases had no gene match.

This rearrangement joins TRBV5-1 to TRBJ1-1; D is unclear. Deletions cut 4 bases from V and 2 bases from J, with 9 bases between. The germline gives CDR1 SGHRS, CDR2 YFSETQ. The CDR3 spans 13 residues. The DNA for the CDR3 is TGCGCCAGCAGCCAGACACCTAACACTGAAGCTTTCTTT. Its translation: CASSQTPNTEAFF.

The chain has TRBV10-3 and TRBJ1-1, with D unresolved. The CDR3 consists of 11 residues. V lost 8 bases to trimming and J lost 6 bases, with 10 bases between them. The V gene's germline CDR1 is ENHRY and CDR2 SYGVKD. The CDR3 sequence: CAILRGSEAFF. DNA for the CDR3: TGTGCCATCTTGAGAGGGTCTGAAGCTTTCTTT.

CDR3 in DNA: TGTGCCAGCAGCCACGGTGGACAGCTGGGGGAGACCCAGTACTTC. Protein sequence: CASSHGGQLGETQYF. The rearrangement uses TRBV4-2 and TRBJ2-5; TRBD1 might be the D (6 bases). V was cut by 3 bases and J by 5 bases, with 16 bases left in between. Looked up from germline, CDR1 is LGHNA and CDR2 is YNFKEQ. This CDR3 is 15 amino acids long.

The rearrangement uses TRBV10-2 and TRBJ2-4; TRBD1 matches 9 bases. Germline CDR1 is WSHSY and CDR2 is SAAADI. The CDR3 contains 15 residues. Trimming cost V 2 bases and J 2 bases; bases outside gene matches: 1. The CDR3 spells CASSEGTGPKNIQYF. CDR3 bases: TGCGCCAGCAGTGAGGGGACAGGGCCCAAAAACATTCAGTACTTC.

The chain joins TRBV4-1 to TRBJ2-3; maybe TRBD1 (6 bases). The CDR3 covers 17 residues. The germline gives CDR1 MGHRA, CDR2 YSYEKL. Trimming shortened V by 0 bases and J by 3 bases, and 16 bases separated the two germline ends. CDR3 amino acids: CASSQDRTAGGTDTQYF. For the CDR3, the DNA is TGCGCCAGCAGCCAAGATCGGACAGCCGGTGGGACAGATACGCAGTATTTT.

The chain combines TRBV9 with TRBJ1-3; D possibly corresponds to TRBD1 (5 bases). The germline V gene encodes CDR1 SGDLS and CDR2 YYNGEE. V lost 0 bases, J lost 9 bases, and 13 bases lay in between. This CDR3 is built from 14 residues. The CDR3 sequence is CASSVAAREGTIYF. CDR3 in DNA: TGTGCCAGCAGCGTAGCTGCCAGGGAGGGCACCATATATTTT.

In the case of this clone: One end of the junction varies from germline; a read error may be responsible. The chain joins TRBV4-3 to TRBJ1-6; TRBD1 might be the D (6 bases). CDR1 and CDR2 (germline): LGHNA, YSLEER. This CDR3 contains 15 residues. CDR3 protein: CTSSQEPGANSPLHF. CDR3 in DNA: TGCACCAGCAGCCAAGAACCAGGGGCTAATTCACCCCTCCACTTT.

The J gene is TRBJ2-2, the V gene TRBV19; D is perhaps TRBD2 (5 bases). Germline loops: CDR1 LNHDA, CDR2 SQIVND (reference sequence). Trimming pared 5 bases from V and 8 bases from J, leaving 12 bases between. The CDR3 runs 13 residues. The CDR3, as DNA: TGTGCCAGTAGTCCTGGGAGTGCAGGGGAGCTGTTTTTT. Translating it yields CASSPGSAGELFF.

This sequence joins TRBV6-4 and TRBJ1-2; TRBD1 is a possible D gene (5 bases). The germline gives CDR1 MRHNA, CDR2 SNTAGT. V was shortened by 0 bases and J by 8 bases, with 16 bases between the two germline ends. CDR3 length equals 15 residues. The CDR3 loop is CASSDSPGGVSGYTF. In nucleotides, the CDR3 is TGTGCCAGCAGTGACTCGCCCGGGGGGGTAAGCGGCTACACCTTC.

This clone is a singleton in its sample. The genes are TRBV5-4 and TRBJ2-5; 7 positions match TRBD1. There are 15 residues in the CDR3. Germline V gene lookup returns CDR1 SGHNT and CDR2 YYREEE (reference sequence). Losses at the gene ends were 4 bases for V and 5 bases for J; bases not matched to a gene: 11. CDR3 DNA sequence: TGTGCCAGCAGCACGGGGACAGCTACGGGGGAGACCCAGTACTTC. Translated, it gives CASSTGTATGETQYF.

This CDR3 is CASSIWRGASYEQYF. CDR3 sequence (DNA): TGTGCCAGTAGTATCTGGCGGGGGGCCTCCTACGAGCAGTACTTC. This chain links TRBV19 with TRBJ2-7, with TRBD2 identical over 8 bases. CDR1 and CDR2 from the germline V gene are LNHDA and SQIVND (reference sequence). The CDR3 extends over 15 amino acids. With 3 bases clipped from V and 0 bases from J, the junction kept 4 bases outside the gene matches.

This rearrangement joins TRBV6-1 to TRBJ2-5; the D gene is possibly TRBD2 (7 bases). There are 15 residues in the CDR3. Germline V gene sequence: CDR1 MNHNS, CDR2 SASEGT. V lost 3 bases, J lost 5 bases, and 16 bases lay in between. The CDR3 DNA follows: TGTGCCAGCAGTGATAGTTTGGCGGGGGCCGAGACCCAGTACTTC. It translates to CASSDSLAGAETQYF.

The chain recombines TRBV27 with TRBJ2-1; tentatively, D is TRBD1 (5 bases). Germline CDR1 and CDR2: MNHEY and SMNVEV (reference sequence). This CDR3 has 13 residues. V gave up 2 bases and J gave up 5 bases, with 7 bases separating them. CDR3 protein: CASSLRQNNEQFF. The CDR3 DNA reads TGTGCCAGCAGTTTAAGACAGAACAATGAGCAGTTCTTC.

The chain joins TRBV7-2 to TRBJ2-2, with 9 nucleotides matching TRBD2. The CDR3 is 17 amino acids. Trimming cost V 1 base and J 0 bases; bases outside gene matches: 3. The germline V gene encodes CDR1 SGHTA and CDR2 FQGNSA. CDR3: CASSLGSGGPNTGELFF. The CDR3 nucleotides read TGTGCCAGCAGCTTAGGAAGCGGGGGGCCGAACACCGGGGAGCTGTTTTTT. Drawing the rest from reference TRBV7-2 and TRBJ2-2, the complete variable domain is GAGVSQSPSNKVTEKGKDVELRCDPISGHTALYWYRQSLGQGLEFLIYFQGNSAPDKSGLPSDRFSAERTGGSVSTLTIQRTQQEDSAVYLCASSLGSGGPNTGELFFGEGSRLTVL.

This clone was seen only a few times. This chain uses TRBV7-3 with TRBJ2-7; 10 bases agree with TRBD1. Germline assignment: CDR1 SGHTA and CDR2 FQGTGA. J was trimmed by 6 bases and V by 3 bases; bases with no gene match: 5. The CDR3 spans 14 residues. The CDR3 DNA sequence: TGTGCCAGCAGCTTGGAGGGACAGGGGCGCGAGCAGTACTTC. Its translation: CASSLEGQGREQYF. The whole variable domain, filled in from reference TRBV7-3 and TRBJ2-7, reads GAGVSQTPSNKVTEKGKYVELRCDPISGHTALYWYRQSLGQGPEFLIYFQGTGAADDSGLPNDRFFAVRPEGSVSTLKIQRTERGDSAVYLCASSLEGQGREQYFGPGTRLTVT.

This clone was seen once. The chain carries TRBV28 and TRBJ1-2, with a weak D call TRBD1 (5 bases). V lost 1 base and J 4 bases, leaving 10 bases between the germline ends. Germline V gene lookup returns CDR1 MDHEN and CDR2 SYDVKM. CDR3 length: 14 amino acids. For the CDR3, the DNA is TGTGCCAGCAGTTTATTGGGGCTTGGCTATGGCTACACCTTC. As protein: CASSLLGLGYGYTF.